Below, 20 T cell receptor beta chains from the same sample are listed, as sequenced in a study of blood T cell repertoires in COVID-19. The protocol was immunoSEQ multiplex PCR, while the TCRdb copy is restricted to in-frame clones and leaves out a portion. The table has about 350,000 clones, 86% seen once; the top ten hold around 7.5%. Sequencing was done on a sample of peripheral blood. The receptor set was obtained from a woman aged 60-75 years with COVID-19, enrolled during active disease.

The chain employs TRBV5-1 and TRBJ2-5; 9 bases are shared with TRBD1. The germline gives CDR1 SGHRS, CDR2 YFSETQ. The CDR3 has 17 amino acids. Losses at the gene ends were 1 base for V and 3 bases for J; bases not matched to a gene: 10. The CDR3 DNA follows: TGCGCCAGCAGCTTGAAGTATTACAGGGGGCATGAAGAGACCCAGTACTTC. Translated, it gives CASSLKYYRGHEETQYF.

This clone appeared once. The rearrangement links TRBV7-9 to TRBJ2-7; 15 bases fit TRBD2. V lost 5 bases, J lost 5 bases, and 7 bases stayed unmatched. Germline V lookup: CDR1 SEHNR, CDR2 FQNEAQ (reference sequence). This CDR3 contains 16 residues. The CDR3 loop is CASSPGLAGGRDEQYF. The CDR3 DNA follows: TGTGCCAGCAGCCCGGGACTAGCGGGGGGAAGAGACGAGCAGTACTTC. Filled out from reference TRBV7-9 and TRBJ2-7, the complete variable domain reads DTGVSQNPRHKITKRGQNVTFRCDPISEHNRLYWYRQTLGQGPEFLTYFQNEAQLEKSRLLSDRFSAERPKGSFSTLEIQRTEQGDSAMYLCASSPGLAGGRDEQYFGPGTRLTVT.

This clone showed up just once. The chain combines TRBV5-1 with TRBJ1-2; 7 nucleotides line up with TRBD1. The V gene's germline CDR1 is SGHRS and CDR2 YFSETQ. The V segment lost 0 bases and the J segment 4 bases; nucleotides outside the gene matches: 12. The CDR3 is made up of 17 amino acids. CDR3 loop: CASSLDPGGDLFYGYTF. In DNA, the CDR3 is TGCGCCAGCAGCTTGGATCCAGGGGGAGATTTATTCTATGGCTACACCTTC.

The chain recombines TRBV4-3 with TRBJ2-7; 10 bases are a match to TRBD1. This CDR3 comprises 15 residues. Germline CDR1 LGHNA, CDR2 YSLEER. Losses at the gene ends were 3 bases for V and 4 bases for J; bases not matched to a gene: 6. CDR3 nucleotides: TGCGCCAGCAGCCAGGTACCGGGACAGGGGTACGAGCAGTACTTC. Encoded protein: CASSQVPGQGYEQYF.

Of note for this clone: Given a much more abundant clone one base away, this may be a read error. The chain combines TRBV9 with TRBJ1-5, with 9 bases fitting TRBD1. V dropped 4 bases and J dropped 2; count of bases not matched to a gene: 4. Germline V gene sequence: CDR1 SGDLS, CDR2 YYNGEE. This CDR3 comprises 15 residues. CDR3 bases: TGTGCCAGCAGCACGGGACAGGGAGGCAATCAGCCCCAGCATTTT. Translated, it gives CASSTGQGGNQPQHF.

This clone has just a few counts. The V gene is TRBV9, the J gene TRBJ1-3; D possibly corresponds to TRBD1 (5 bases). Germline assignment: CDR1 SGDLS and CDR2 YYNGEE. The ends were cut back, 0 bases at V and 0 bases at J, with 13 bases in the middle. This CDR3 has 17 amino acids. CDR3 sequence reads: CASSVGGRAASGNTIYF. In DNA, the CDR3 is TGTGCCAGCAGCGTAGGGGGGAGGGCCGCCTCTGGAAACACCATATATTTT.

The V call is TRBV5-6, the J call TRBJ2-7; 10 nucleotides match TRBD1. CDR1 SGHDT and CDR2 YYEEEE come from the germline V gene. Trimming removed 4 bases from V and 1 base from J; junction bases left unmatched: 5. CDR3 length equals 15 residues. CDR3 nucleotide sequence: TGTGCCAGCAGCGCCTCGGGACAGGGGTCCTACGAGCAGTACTTC. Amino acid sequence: CASSASGQGSYEQYF.

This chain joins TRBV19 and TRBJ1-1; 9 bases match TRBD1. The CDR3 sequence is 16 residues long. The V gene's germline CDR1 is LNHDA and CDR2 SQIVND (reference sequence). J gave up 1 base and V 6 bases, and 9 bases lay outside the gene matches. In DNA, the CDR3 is TGTGCCAGTAGCATTACAGGGGGCCTAGAGAACACTGAAGCTTTCTTT. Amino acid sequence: CASSITGGLENTEAFF.

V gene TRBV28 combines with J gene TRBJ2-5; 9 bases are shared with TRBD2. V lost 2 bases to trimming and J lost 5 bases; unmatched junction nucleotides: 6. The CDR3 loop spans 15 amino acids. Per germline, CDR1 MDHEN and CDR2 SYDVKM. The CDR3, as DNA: TGTGCCAGCAGTTTAGGCCTAGCGGGAAGGGAGACCCAGTACTTC. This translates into CASSLGLAGRETQYF.

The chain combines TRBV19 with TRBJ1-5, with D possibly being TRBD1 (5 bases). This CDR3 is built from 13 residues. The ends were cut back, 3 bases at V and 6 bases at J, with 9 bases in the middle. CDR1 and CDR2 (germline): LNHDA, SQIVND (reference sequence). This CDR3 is CASSIQQAQPQHF. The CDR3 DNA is TGTGCCAGTAGTATTCAACAGGCTCAGCCCCAGCATTTT.

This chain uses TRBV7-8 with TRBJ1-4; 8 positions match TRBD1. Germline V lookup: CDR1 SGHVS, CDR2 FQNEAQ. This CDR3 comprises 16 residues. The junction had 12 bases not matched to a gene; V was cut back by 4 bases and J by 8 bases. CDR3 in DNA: TGTGCCAGCAGCTCTCTCCCGCAGGGGGCGCGAGAAAAACTGTTTTTT. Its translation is CASSSLPQGAREKLFF.

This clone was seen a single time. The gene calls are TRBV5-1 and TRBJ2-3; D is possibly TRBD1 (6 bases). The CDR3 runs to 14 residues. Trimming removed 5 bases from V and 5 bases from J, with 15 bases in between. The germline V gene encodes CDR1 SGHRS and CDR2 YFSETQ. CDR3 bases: TGCGCCAGCAGGTTCGTAACAGGGCAAGATACGCAGTATTTT. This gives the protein CASRFVTGQDTQYF.

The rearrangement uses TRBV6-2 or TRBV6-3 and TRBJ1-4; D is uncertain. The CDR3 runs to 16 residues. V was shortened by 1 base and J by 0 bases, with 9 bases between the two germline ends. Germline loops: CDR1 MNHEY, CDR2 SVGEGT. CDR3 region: CASSYWGGATNEKLFF. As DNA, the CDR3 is TGTGCCAGCAGTTACTGGGGAGGCGCAACTAATGAAAAACTGTTTTTT.

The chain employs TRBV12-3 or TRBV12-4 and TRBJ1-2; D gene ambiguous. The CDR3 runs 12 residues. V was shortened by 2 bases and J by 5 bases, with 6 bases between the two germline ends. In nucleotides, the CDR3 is TGTGCCAGCAGTTTATACAGATATGGCTACACCTTC. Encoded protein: CASSLYRYGYTF.

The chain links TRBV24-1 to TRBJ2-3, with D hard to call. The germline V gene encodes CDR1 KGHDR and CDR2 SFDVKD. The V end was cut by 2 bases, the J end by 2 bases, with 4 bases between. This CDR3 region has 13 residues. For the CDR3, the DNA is TGTGCCACCAGTGATTCCTACACAGATACGCAGTATTTT. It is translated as CATSDSYTDTQYF.

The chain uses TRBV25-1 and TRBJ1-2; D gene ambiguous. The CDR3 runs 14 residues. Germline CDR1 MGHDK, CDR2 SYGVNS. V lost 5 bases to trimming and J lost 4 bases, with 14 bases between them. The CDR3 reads CASSPRGSSYGYTF. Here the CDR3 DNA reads TGTGCCAGCAGTCCTAGAGGGAGCTCCTATGGCTACACCTTC.

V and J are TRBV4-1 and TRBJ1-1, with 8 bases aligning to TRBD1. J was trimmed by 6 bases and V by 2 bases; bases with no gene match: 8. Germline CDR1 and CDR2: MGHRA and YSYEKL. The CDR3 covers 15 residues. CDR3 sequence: CASSQNPAGGAEAFF. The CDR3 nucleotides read TGCGCCAGCAGCCAAAATCCCGCAGGGGGCGCTGAAGCTTTCTTT.

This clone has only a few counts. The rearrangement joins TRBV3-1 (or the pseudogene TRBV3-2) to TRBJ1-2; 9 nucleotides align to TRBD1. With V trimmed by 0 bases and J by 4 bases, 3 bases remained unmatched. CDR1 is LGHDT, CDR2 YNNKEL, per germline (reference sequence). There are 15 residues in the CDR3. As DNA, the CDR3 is TGTGCCAGCAGCCAAGATCTACAGGGGGCCTATGGCTACACCTTC. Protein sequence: CASSQDLQGAYGYTF.

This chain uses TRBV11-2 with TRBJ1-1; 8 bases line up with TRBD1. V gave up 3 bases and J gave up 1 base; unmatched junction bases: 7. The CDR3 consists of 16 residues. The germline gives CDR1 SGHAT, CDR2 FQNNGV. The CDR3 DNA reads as TGTGCCAGCAGCTTCCCCGACAGGGGTTGGAACACTGAAGCTTTCTTT. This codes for CASSFPDRGWNTEAFF.

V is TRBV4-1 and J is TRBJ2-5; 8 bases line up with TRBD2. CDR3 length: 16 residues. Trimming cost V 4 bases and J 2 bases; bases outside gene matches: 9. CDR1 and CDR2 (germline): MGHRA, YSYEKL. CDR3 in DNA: TGCGCCAGCAGCCCTGCCCTACTAGCGGCACAAGAGACCCAGTACTTC. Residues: CASSPALLAAQETQYF.